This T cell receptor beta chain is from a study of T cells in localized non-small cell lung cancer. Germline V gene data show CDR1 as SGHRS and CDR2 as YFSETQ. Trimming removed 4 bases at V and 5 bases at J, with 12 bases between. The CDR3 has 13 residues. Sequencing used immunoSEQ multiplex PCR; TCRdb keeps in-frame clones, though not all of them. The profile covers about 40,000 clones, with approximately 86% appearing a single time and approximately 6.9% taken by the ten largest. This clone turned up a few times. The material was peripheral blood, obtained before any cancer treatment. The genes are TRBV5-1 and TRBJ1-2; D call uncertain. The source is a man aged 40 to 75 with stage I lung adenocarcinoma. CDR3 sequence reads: CASSQDGRYGYTF. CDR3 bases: TGCGCCAGCAGCCAAGACGGACGGTATGGCTACACCTTC.